The 4 T cell receptor beta chains listed next were all sequenced from one sample in a study of OX40 agonist ivuxolimab in advanced cancers. The protocol was immunoSEQ multiplex PCR, while the TCRdb copy is restricted to in-frame clones and leaves out a portion. The repertoire holds more than 20,000 clones, around 89% seen once, with about 10% in the top ten. The sequencing used CD4+ or CD8+ T cells sorted from blood, collected in a trial of the OX40 agonist ivuxolimab. The receptors were gathered from an adult with an advanced solid tumor such as melanoma, head and neck, liver or kidney cancer.

The chain recombines TRBV6-1 with TRBJ1-2, with D tentatively TRBD1 (5 bases). Germline lookup yields CDR1 MNHNS and CDR2 SASEGT. The CDR3 spans 14 residues. V lost 3 bases and J lost 4, with 12 bases in between. The CDR3, as DNA: TGTGCCAGCAGTGACTTCGCAGGGTCCTATGGCTACACCTTC. Its translation is CASSDFAGSYGYTF.

The gene calls are TRBV7-2 and TRBJ1-3; D may be TRBD1 (6 bases). Germline CDR1 SGHTA, CDR2 FQGNSA. The CDR3 contains 11 residues. The CDR3 bases are TGTGCGTGGGGGCCTGGAAACACCATATATTTT. As protein: CAWGPGNTIYF.

This chain joins TRBV7-8 and TRBJ2-1, with 13 bases fitting TRBD2. The germline V gene has CDR1 SGHVS and CDR2 FQNEAQ. The V gene end was trimmed by 5 bases and the J gene end by 6 bases; junction bases not matched to a gene: 7. CDR3 length: 16 amino acids. For the CDR3, the DNA is TGTGCCAGCAGCCCACTAGCGGGAGGGCCAGGCAATGAGCAGTTCTTC. Translated: CASSPLAGGPGNEQFF. Filled out from reference TRBV7-8 and TRBJ2-1, the complete variable domain reads GAGVSQSPRYKVAKRGQDVALRCDPISGHVSLFWYQQALGQGPEFLTYFQNEAQLDKSGLPSDRFFAERPEGSVSTLKIQRTQQEDSAVYLCASSPLAGGPGNEQFFGPGTRLTVL.

This clone occurred once. The chain links TRBV7-7 to TRBJ2-1, with D perhaps TRBD1 (5 bases). Trimming removed 5 bases from V and 6 bases from J, with 23 bases in between. The germline V gene encodes CDR1 SSHAT and CDR2 FNYEAQ (reference sequence). The CDR3 covers 17 residues. Here the CDR3 reads CASSRHPTDLSGNEQFF. CDR3 DNA sequence: TGTGCCAGCAGCAGACATCCGACAGACCTCTCTGGCAATGAGCAGTTCTTC.